This T cell receptor beta chain was sequenced in a study of blood T cell repertoires in COVID-19. Study summary: The cDNA or gDNA used as material had been derived from T cells, B-cell-depleted T cells, or PBMCs.

The assay was immunoSEQ multiplex PCR, and TCRdb's table has in-frame clones only and misses some. The sample has 100,000 or so clones, 80% seen once. Germline V gene data show CDR1 as MDHEN and CDR2 as SYDVKM. This CDR3 region has 18 residues. Germline trimming cut 4 bases from V and 2 bases from J; bases unmatched to any gene: 10. Sequences were obtained from peripheral blood. This receptor was taken from a human donor in a cohort sampled during active COVID-19. The chain combines TRBV28 with TRBJ2-7, with 14 positions matching TRBD2. CDR3 loop: CASSSPGTSGSHPYEQYF. In nucleotides, the CDR3 is TGTGCCAGCAGTTCTCCCGGGACTAGCGGGAGTCATCCCTACGAGCAGTACTTC. Variable domain in full (rest from reference TRBV28 and TRBJ2-7): DVKVTQSSRYLVKRTGEKVFLECVQDMDHENMFWYRQDPGLGLRLIYFSYDVKMKEKGDIPEGYSVSREKKERFSLILESASTNQTSMYLCASSSPGTSGSHPYEQYFGPGTRLTVT.